The clone carrying this TCR beta chain came up once. Authors' processing steps: Estimation of nucleated cell counts was performed using reference gene primer amplification. Libraries were prepared by immunoSEQ multiplex PCR; TCRdb keeps only in-frame clonotypes and omits some of them. The DNA gave D and trimming, while V, J and clone size come from that table. The repertoire includes roughly 220,000 clones, more than 65% of them detected once, and about 1.5% sits in the top ten. This sample was included in a study of blood T cell repertoires in COVID-19. As for the study in general: Samples taken during acute and convalescent COVID-19 were collected in the United States, Italy and Spain.

The germline V gene encodes CDR1 MGHDK and CDR2 SYGVNS. This CDR3 has 16 amino acids. V was shortened by 4 bases and J by 3 bases, with 15 bases between the two germline ends. The receptor was isolated from a woman between 35 and 50 years old who had recovered from COVID-19. V gene TRBV25-1 combines with J gene TRBJ2-2; tentative D call: TRBD1 (5 bases). Sequences were obtained from peripheral blood. For the CDR3, the DNA is TGTGCCAGCAGTGGGTCCGCAGGGCTATACACCGGGGAGCTGTTTTTT. Translating gives CASSGSAGLYTGELFF.